The clone carrying this T cell receptor beta chain appeared once. Its antigen is not identified. TCRdb's table, derived via immunoSEQ multiplex PCR, lists solely in-frame clones and lacks some. The sample lists roughly 70,000 clones; around 85% were seen once. The data derive from a study of T cell responses to AZD1222 COVID-19 vaccine. Whole-study context: Second-dose schedules of about 4 or about 12 weeks were combined.

Study-level points and caveats: Two doses of AZD1222 preceded a rise in Spike-specific TCR breadth and depth. Along spike, vaccine-associated CD4 TCRs were found throughout, with dominance at 160-218 and 743-854. Donors skewed white British and female; clonal diversity was possibly underestimated.

The V end lost 0 bases, the J end lost 5 bases, and 7 bases lay between the germline ends. The CDR3 is 13 amino acids. Per germline, CDR1 KGHSY and CDR2 FQNENV. This TCR came from an adult in good health. The sample here was peripheral blood, taken on day 0 of AZD1222 vaccination. The chain carries TRBV16 and TRBJ1-2; D not resolved. The CDR3 reads CASSQSRGYGYTF. CDR3 in DNA: TGTGCCAGCAGCCAATCTCGAGGGTATGGCTACACCTTC.